What follows is one TCR beta chain and its context. This clone's antigen is unknown. Nothing much larger sits one base from this clone, and base qualities are not available. The sample is drawn from a study of ipilimumab plus nivolumab after autologous stem cell transplantation (dated by TCRdb to the early 2020s). Study-level background: A median of roughly 5 ipilimumab doses and about eight nivolumab doses was received by trial patients. Patients in the myeloma cohort were either high-risk and transplant-naive or had relapsed within 3 years of a first autologous transplant. Patients with high-risk diffuse large B cell lymphoma, mature T cell lymphoma, or multiple myeloma undergoing autologous transplant were enrolled in the trial. The intent-to-treat population of the trial consisted of under 45 patients.

Checkpoint therapy began 14 to 28 days after autologous transplant, with ipilimumab given at 1 mg/kg intravenously on day 1 of selected weeks. Nivolumab was administered at 3 mg/kg intravenously on day 1 of weeks 1, 4, 7, 10, and every two weeks through week 26. This Phase Ib clinical trial tested ipilimumab plus nivolumab, a combined checkpoint inhibition, as consolidation after autologous stem cell transplantation. Receptor libraries were prepared by the immunoSEQ multiplex PCR assay. The table comes from immuneACCESS by way of TCRdb, which keeps in-frame sequences with V and J called. Part of the clones is missing from these tables; in studies checked, under half for an unresolved V gene and the rest for unknown reasons. Counted in this sample were tens of thousands of clones; about 88% of them appeared once. The top ten clones comprise about 0.88% of the sample. Study-wide findings and limitations: Combined checkpoint inhibition appeared tolerable as post-transplant consolidation, according to the authors' conclusion. The authors stated that profiles of the T cell receptor repertoire, regulatory T cell phenotype and gut microbiota provided a biologic rationale for studying this approach further.

As encoded in the germline V gene, CDR1 is SGHTA while CDR2 is FQGTGA. CDR3 length: 16 amino acids, cysteine to phenylalanine. Only the CDR3 DNA is retained, 48 bases long and in frame from the first base. For this chain, trimming is 0 bases at the V end and 7 bases at the J end, and the number of junction bases without a gene match is 11. Rearrangement joined TRBV7-3 to TRBJ1-2, with TRBD1 identical over 7 junction bases. This clonotype was obtained from a male donor with multiple myeloma. The sequences come from PBMCs, collected in a trial of ipilimumab plus nivolumab as post-transplant consolidation. The CDR3 in this case is CASSLTGGTDLSGYTF. The bases read TGTGCCAGCAGCTTAACTGGGGGGACAGATCTATCTGGCTACACCTTC.